This TCR beta chain was identified in a study of cytomegalovirus exposure and HLA in healthy donors. Study-level findings and limits: Within an earlier analysis, most TCR beta V segments proved productive either about 87% or about 30% of the time. Common viral pathogens seemed, in a later analysis, to connect with several of the most significant clusters.

The primer mix had 60 Vbeta and 13 Jbeta primers. Here immunoSEQ multiplex PCR was the method, and the copy in TCRdb shows in-frame clones only, minus some. The sample has 150,000 to 180,000 clones, roughly 74% seen once. As regards this clone: What it recognizes is unknown.

The CDR3 contains 15 residues. Trimming cost V 0 bases and J 4 bases; bases outside gene matches: 5. Germline-derived CDR1 and CDR2 are SGHRS and YFSETQ. The sequenced sample consisted of PBMCs. This chain uses TRBV5-1 with TRBJ2-3; 7 nucleotides agree with TRBD2. The origin of this receptor is a man younger than 35 in good health and CMV-seronegative. The chain's CDR3 is CASSLGGGAADTQYF. The CDR3 DNA sequence: TGCGCCAGCAGCTTGGGGGGAGGGGCCGCAGATACGCAGTATTTT.